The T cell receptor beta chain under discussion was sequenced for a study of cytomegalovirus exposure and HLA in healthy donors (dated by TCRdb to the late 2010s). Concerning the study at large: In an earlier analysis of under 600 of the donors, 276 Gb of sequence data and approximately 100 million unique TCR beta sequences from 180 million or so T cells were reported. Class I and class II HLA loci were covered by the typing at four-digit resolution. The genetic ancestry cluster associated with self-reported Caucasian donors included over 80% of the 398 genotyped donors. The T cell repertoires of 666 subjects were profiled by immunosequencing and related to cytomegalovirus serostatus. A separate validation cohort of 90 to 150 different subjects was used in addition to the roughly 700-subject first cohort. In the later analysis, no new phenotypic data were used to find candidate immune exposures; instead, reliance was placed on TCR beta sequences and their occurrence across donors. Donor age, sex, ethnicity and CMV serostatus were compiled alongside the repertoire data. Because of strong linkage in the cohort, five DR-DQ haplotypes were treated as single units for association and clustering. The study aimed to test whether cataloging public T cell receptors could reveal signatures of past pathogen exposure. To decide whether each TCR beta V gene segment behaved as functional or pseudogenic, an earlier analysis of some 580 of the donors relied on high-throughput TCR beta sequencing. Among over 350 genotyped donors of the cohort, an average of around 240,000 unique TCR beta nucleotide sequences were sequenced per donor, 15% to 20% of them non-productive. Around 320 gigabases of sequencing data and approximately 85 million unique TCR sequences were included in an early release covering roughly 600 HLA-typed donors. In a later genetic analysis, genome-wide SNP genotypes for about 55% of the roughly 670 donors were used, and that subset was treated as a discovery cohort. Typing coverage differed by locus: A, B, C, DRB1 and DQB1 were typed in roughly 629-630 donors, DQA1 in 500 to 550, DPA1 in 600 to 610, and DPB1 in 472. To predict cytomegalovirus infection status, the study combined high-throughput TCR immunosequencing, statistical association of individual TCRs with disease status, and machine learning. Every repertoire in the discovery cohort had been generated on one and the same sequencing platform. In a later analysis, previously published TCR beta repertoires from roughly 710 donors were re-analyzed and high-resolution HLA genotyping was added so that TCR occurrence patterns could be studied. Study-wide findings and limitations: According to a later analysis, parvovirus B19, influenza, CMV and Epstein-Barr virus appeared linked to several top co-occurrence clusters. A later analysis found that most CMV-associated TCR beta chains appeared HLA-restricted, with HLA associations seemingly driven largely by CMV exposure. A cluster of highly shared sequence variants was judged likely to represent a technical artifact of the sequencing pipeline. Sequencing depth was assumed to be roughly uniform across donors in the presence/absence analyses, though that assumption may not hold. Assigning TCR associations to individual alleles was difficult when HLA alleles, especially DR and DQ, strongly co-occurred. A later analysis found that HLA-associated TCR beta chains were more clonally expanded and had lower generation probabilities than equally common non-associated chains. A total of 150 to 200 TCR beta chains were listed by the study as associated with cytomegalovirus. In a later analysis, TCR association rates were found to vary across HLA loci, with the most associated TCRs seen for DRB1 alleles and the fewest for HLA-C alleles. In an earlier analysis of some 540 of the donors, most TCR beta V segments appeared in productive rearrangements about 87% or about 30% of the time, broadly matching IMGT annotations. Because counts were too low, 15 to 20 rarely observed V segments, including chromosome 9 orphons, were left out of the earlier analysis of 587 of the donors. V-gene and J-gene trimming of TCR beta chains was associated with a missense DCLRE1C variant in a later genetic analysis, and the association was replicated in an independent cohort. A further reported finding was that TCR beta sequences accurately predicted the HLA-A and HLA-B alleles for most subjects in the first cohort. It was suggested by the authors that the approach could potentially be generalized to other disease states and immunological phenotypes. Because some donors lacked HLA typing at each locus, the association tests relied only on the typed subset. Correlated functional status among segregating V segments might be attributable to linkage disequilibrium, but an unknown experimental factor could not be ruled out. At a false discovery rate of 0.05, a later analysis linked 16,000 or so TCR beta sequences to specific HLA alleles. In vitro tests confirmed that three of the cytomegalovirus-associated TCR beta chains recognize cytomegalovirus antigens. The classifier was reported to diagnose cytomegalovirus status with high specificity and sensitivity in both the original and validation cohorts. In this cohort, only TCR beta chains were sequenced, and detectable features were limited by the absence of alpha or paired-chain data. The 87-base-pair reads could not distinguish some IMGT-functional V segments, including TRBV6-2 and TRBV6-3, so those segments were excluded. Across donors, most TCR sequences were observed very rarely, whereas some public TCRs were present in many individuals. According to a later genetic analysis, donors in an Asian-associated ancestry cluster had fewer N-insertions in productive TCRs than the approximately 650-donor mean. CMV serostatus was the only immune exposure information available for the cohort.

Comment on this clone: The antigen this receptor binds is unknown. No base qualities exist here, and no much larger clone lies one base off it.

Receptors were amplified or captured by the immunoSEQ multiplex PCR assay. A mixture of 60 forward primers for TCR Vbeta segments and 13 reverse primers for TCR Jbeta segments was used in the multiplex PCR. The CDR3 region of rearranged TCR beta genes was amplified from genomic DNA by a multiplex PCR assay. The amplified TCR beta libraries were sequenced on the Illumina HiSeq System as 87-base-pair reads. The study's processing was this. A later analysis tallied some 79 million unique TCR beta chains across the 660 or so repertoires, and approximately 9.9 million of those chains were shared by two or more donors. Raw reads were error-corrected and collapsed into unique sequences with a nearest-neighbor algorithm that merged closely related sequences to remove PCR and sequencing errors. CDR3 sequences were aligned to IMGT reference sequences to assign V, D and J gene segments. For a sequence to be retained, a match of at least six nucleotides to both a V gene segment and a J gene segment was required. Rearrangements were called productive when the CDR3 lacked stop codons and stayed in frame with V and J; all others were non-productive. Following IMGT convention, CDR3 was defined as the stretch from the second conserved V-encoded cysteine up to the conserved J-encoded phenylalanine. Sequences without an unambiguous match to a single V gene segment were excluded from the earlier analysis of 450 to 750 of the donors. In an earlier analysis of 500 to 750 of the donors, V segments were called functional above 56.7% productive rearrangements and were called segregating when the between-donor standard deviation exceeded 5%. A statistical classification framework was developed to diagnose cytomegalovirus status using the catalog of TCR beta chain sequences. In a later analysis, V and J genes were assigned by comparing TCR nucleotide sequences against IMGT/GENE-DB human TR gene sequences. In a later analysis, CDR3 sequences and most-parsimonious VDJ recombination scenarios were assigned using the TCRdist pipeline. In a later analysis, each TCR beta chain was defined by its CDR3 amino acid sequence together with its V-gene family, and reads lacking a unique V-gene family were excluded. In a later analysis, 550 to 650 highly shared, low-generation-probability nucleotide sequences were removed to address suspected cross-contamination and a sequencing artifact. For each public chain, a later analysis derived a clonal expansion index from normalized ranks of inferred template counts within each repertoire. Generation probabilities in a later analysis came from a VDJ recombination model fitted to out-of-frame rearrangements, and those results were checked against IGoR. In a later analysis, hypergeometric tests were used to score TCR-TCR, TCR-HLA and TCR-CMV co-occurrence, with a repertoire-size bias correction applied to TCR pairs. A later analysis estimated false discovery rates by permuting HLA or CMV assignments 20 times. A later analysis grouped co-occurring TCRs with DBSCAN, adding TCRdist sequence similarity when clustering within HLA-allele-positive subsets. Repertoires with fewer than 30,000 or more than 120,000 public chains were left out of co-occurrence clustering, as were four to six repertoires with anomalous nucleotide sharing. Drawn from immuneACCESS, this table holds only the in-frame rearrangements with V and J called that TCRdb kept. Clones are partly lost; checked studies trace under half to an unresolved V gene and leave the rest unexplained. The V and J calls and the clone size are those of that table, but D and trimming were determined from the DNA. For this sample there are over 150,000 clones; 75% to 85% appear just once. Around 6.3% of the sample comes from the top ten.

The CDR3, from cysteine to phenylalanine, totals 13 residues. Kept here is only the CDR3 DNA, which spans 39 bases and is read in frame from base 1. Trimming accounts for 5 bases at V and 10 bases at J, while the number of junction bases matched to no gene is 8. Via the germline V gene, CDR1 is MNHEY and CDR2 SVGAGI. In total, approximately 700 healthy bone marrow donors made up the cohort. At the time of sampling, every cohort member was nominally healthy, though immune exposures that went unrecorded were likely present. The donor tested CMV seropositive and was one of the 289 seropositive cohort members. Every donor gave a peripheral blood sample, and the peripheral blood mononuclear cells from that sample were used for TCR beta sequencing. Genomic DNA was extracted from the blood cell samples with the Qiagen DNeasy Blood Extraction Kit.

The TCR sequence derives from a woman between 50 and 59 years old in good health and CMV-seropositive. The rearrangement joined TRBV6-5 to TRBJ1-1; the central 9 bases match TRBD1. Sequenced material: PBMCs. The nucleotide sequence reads TGTGCCAGCAGTCTAAGGACAGGGGCCAGAGCTTTCTTT. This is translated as CASSLRTGARAFF.